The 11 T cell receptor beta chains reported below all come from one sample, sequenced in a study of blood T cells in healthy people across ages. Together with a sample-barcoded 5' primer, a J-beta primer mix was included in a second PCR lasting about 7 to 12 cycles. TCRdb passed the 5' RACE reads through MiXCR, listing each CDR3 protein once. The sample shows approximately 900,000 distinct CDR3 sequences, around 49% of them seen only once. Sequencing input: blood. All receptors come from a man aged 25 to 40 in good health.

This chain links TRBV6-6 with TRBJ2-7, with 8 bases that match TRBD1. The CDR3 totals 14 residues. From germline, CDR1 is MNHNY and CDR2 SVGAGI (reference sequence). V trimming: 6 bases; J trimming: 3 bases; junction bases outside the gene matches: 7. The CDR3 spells CASRSDRGIYEQYF. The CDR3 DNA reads TGTGCCAGCAGATCAGACAGGGGTATCTACGAGCAGTACTTC.

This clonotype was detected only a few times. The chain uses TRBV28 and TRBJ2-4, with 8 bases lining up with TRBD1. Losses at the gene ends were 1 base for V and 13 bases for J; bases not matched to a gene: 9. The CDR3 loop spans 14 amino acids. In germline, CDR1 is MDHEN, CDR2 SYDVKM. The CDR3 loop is CASSLSARGREQYF. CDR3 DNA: TGTGCCAGCAGTTTATCTGCCAGGGGGCGTGAGCAGTACTTC.

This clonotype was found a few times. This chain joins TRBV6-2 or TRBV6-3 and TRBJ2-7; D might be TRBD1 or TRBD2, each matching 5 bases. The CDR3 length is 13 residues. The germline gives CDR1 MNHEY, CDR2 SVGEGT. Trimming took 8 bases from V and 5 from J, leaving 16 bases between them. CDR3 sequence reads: CASSGAETNEQYF. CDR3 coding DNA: TGTGCCAGCTCCGGGGCGGAAACGAACGAGCAGTACTTC.

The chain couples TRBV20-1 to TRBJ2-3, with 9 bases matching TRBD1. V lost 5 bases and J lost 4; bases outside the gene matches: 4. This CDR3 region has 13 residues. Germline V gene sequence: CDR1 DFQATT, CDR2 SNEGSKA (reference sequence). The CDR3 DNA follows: TGCAGTGCTGGACAGGGGAGGGCAGATACGCAGTATTTT. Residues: CSAGQGRADTQYF.

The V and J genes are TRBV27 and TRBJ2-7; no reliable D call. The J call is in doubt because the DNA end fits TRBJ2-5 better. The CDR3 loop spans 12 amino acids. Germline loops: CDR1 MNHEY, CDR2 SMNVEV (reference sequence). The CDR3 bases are TGTGCCAGCCGCGGCGCAGACGGGACCCAGTACTTC. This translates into CASRGADGTQYF.

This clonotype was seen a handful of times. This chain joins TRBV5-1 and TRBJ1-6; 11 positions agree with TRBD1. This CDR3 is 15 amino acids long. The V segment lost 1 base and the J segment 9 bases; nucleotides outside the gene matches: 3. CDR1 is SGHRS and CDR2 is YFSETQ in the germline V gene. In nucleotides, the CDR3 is TGCGCCAGCAGCTTGCGAGGACAGGGGGCTTCACCCCTCCACTTT. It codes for CASSLRGQGASPLHF.

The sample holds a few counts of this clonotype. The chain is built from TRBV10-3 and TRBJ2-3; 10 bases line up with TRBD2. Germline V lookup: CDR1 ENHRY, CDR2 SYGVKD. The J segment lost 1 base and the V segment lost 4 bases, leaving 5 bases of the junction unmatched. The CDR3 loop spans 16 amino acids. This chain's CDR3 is CAISVGLAGGTDTQYF. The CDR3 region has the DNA TGTGCCATCAGTGTTGGGCTAGCGGGGGGCACAGATACGCAGTATTTT.

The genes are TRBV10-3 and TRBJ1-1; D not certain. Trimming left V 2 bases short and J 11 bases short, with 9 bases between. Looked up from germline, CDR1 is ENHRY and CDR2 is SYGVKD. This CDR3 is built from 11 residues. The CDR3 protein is CAISEKSSAFF. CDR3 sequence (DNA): TGTGCCATCAGTGAGAAGTCGAGTGCTTTCTTT.

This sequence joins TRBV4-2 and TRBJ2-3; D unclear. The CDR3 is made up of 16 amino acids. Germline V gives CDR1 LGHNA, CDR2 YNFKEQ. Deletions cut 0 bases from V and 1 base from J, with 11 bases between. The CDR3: CASSQDLRGGTDTQYF. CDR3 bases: TGTGCCAGCAGCCAAGATCTGCGAGGAGGCACAGATACGCAGTATTTT.

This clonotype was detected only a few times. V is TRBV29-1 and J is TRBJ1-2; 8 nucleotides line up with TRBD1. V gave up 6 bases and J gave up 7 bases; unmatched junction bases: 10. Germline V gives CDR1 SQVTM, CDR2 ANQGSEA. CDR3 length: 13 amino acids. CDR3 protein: CSVSGQGGGGYTF. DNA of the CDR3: TGCAGCGTGTCCGGACAGGGTGGTGGTGGCTACACCTTC.

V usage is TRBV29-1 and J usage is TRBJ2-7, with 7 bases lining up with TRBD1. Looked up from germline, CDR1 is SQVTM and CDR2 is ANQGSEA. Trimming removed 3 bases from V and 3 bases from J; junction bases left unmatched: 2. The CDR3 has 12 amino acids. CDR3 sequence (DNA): TGCAGCGTTGATCAGGGGGACTACGAGCAGTACTTC. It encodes CSVDQGDYEQYF.